This TCR beta chain came from a study of beta chain features in type 1 diabetes. V dropped 4 bases and J dropped 2; count of bases not matched to a gene: 10. Per the germline V gene, CDR1 is SGDLS and CDR2 is YYNGEE. This CDR3 is 16 amino acids long. Reverse transcribing all isolated RNA meant expressed TCRB transcripts were sequenced. Using immunoSEQ multiplex PCR, the repertoire was profiled, and TCRdb retains in-frame clones only, with some absent. Here the sample spans about 170,000 clones, roughly 8% being singletons. This clone was observed a handful of times. As yet, its antigen is unknown. The study's findings and limits: In cDNA sequencing, cells with high TCR expression could be over-represented. Researchers report that Type 1 diabetes patients had moderately but significantly shorter TCRB CDR3s across all four CD4+ subsets.

V and J are TRBV9 and TRBJ2-3; 7 bases line up with TRBD2. The TCR comes from a man between 18 and 35 years old with type 1 diabetes. Source material: central memory CD4+ T cells from blood. The CDR3 DNA reads as TGTGCCAGCAGCCCAACTAGCGTAACCTACACAGATACGCAGTATTTT. It encodes CASSPTSVTYTDTQYF.